This T cell receptor beta chain was observed in a study of blood T cell repertoires in COVID-19. Study-wide context: Some COVID-19 samples were acute and others convalescent; all came from the United States, Italy and Spain. Nucleic acid was either cDNA or gDNA, and it came from T cells, B-cell-depleted T cells, or PBMCs.

The CDR3 consists of 15 residues. CDR1 is SNHLY, CDR2 FYNNEI, per germline. V trimming: 7 bases; J trimming: 1 base; junction bases outside the gene matches: 5. Source study methods: By means of reference gene primer amplification, nucleated cell counts were estimated. Using immunoSEQ multiplex PCR, the repertoire was profiled, and TCRdb retains in-frame clones only, with some absent. The D gene and trimming were derived from the DNA, and the V and J assignments and clone size from that table. Of over 90,000 clones listed, about 90% were seen once; the top ten hold approximately 18%. Sequencing was done on a sample of peripheral blood. This sequence originates from a human donor in a cohort sampled during active COVID-19. This rearrangement joins TRBV2 to TRBJ2-5, with TRBD1 identical over 11 bases. Here the CDR3 reads CASKGQGVSQETQYF. CDR3 nucleotides: TGTGCCAGCAAGGGACAGGGGGTGAGCCAAGAGACCCAGTACTTC.